These T cell receptor beta chains were read from a single sample in a study of T cell changes during pregnancy in multiple sclerosis. Sequencing was performed with immunoSEQ multiplex PCR; in TCRdb, only in-frame clones are kept and a portion is missing. There are 29,000 or so clones in the sample; roughly 92% occur only once, and roughly 0.74% lies in the top ten. The material was CD4+ T cells from peripheral blood mononuclear cells, obtained in the first trimester of pregnancy. The source of these receptors is a female donor with multiple sclerosis, enrolled in a pregnancy study. Both conserved end residues are part of each CDR3. A D gene is named only where the DNA matches it firmly.

V gene	D gene	J gene	CDR3 DNA	CDR3 protein
TRBV6-6	TRBD2	TRBJ2-7	TGTGCCAGCCGCCTCCTAGCGGGGGGGGACTACGAGCAGTACTTC	CASRLLAGGDYEQYF
TRBV6-1	TRBD1	TRBJ1-4	TGTGCCAGCAGTGACTACGGGACAGGGACTGAAAAACTGTTTTTT	CASSDYGTGTEKLFF
TRBV4-1	TRBD1	TRBJ2-4	TGCGCCAGCAGCTCGAAAGACAGGGTGGGGATTCAGTACTTC	CASSSKDRVGIQYF
TRBV19	NA	TRBJ2-5	TGTGCCAGTAGTATTCTAAGCCAGGGTGCGACCCAGTACTTC	CASSILSQGATQYF
TRBV7-2	NA	TRBJ2-1	TGTGCCAGCAGCTTAGGCCCAGACAATGAGCAGTTCTTC	CASSLGPDNEQFF
TRBV11-2	NA	TRBJ1-1	TGTGCCAGCAGCTTATCGGTAAACACTGAAGCTTTCTTT	CASSLSVNTEAFF
TRBV4-1	TRBD1	TRBJ1-1	TGCGCCAGCAGACTCGACCAGGGGGCAGGGAGAGCTTTCTTT	CASRLDQGAGRAFF
TRBV2	TRBD1	TRBJ1-1	TGTGCCAGCAGTGAAGACCCCGGGACAGTTGAAGCTTTCTTT	CASSEDPGTVEAFF
TRBV10-3	TRBD1	TRBJ1-1	TGTGCCATCAATCCGGGACAGGGGAACACTGAAGCTTTCTTT	CAINPGQGNTEAFF
TRBV5-1	NA	TRBJ2-1	TGCGCCAGCAGCTGGGGAGGAGGGGATGAGCAGTTCTTC	CASSWGGGDEQFF
TRBV10-3	TRBD1	TRBJ1-4	TGTGCCATCAGCTCACAGGGGGCAACTAATGAAAAACTGTTTTTT	CAISSQGATNEKLFF
TRBV5-4	NA	TRBJ1-2	TGTGCCAGCAGCTTGGGTGGACATACTAACTATGGCTACACCTTC	CASSLGGHTNYGYTF
TRBV5-1	NA	TRBJ1-2	TGCGCCAGCAGCTTGGGCGGGGGGTCGAACTATGGCTACACCTTC	CASSLGGGSNYGYTF
TRBV5-4	TRBD1	TRBJ1-2	TGTGCCAGCAGCTTAAGCAGGGGGGCTAATGGCTACACCTTC	CASSLSRGANGYTF
TRBV5-1	TRBD2	TRBJ2-3	TGCGCCAGCAGCCCTGGACTAGCGGGATTCACAGATACGCAGTATTTT	CASSPGLAGFTDTQYF
TRBV18	NA	TRBJ1-2	TGTGCCAGCTCCCCCGATAGCTCTAACTATGGCTACACCTTC	CASSPDSSNYGYTF
TRBV7-7	TRBD1	TRBJ2-1	TGTGCTAGCAGCTTAGCGGGTGTGGGACAGGGATGGGAGCAGTTCTTC	CASSLAGVGQGWEQFF
TRBV5-1	NA	TRBJ2-1	TGCGCCAGCAGCTCTGAGGGCCAGGGGTTCTACAATGAGCAGTTCTTC	CASSSEGQGFYNEQFF